The 21 T cell receptor beta chains below were found in one sample sequenced in a study of regulatory T cells in long-lasting Graves disease (dated by TCRdb to about 2021). Libraries were prepared through multiplex PCR. TCRdb lists the instrument as Illumina HiSeq 4000. CDR3 regions were amplified by Arm-PCR with iRepertoire HTBI primers to construct TCR beta libraries. TCRdb took the public reads, trimmed them with fastp at Q25, ran MiXCR for clone calling and kept in-frame beta chains. Each entry merges the rows of one CDR3 protein and shows their most common DNA and genes. The sample data list 350,000 to 450,000 distinct CDR3 sequences, and 14% to 15% of these were observed just once. The ten largest account for over 15% of the sample. The time point label on this specimen signifies: newly diagnosed GD, antithyroid drugs for less than 3 months. For both TCR sequencing and RNA sequencing, RNA was extracted from PBMCs using TRIzol.

Separately, the same data were catalogued under a study of T cells in Graves' hyperthyroidism and ophthalmopathy.

The sequenced sample was peripheral blood mononuclear cells (PBMCs), obtained at new diagnosis, from a patient treated with antithyroid drugs. These TCRs come from a woman between 25 and 40 years old with Graves disease. Donor details come from another sample of the same person, matched by shared clones.

This clonotype was seen at least ten times. The rearrangement joins TRBV24-1 to TRBJ2-1; D gene unclear. The V end lost 1 base, the J end lost 2 bases, and 8 bases lay between the germline ends. The CDR3 consists of 15 residues. The germline V gene has CDR1 KGHDR and CDR2 SFDVKD. The CDR3, as DNA: TGTGCCACCAGTGATTTTGATCCCACCTACAATGAGCAGTTCTTC. Protein: CATSDFDPTYNEQFF.

Many counts were recorded for this clonotype. The rearrangement uses TRBV11-3 and TRBJ1-1, with D unresolved. The ends were cut back, 5 bases at V and 5 bases at J, with 9 bases in the middle. The CDR3 runs to 12 residues. Germline CDR1 reads SGHNT; CDR2 reads YENEEA. This chain's CDR3 is CASSDSGTEAFF. The DNA of the CDR3 is TGTGCCAGCAGCGACTCAGGAACTGAAGCTTTCTTT.

This clonotype was counted only a few times. Lacking the conserved final phenylalanine or tryptophan, this CDR3 likely reflects a read error. The chain employs TRBV9 and TRBJ1-2; no clear D. V lost 0 bases and J lost 6, with 18 bases in between. Germline assignment: CDR1 SGDLS and CDR2 YYNGEE. CDR3 length equals 16 residues. CDR3 in amino acids: CASSVATTSNPDGYTS. In DNA form, the CDR3 reads TGTGCCAGCAGCGTAGCTACGACATCTAACCCTGATGGCTACACCTCC.

V and J are TRBV6-2 or TRBV6-3 and TRBJ2-3; the match to TRBD2 covers 11 bases. The CDR3 is 16 amino acids. V trimming: 1 base; J trimming: 0 bases; junction bases outside the gene matches: 0. Germline V lookup: CDR1 MNHEY, CDR2 SVGEGT. For the CDR3, the DNA is TGTGCCAGCAGTTACTGGACTAGCGGGAGCACAGATACGCAGTATTTT. Amino acid sequence: CASSYWTSGSTDTQYF.

V is TRBV4-1 and J is TRBJ2-1; 10 bases are shared with TRBD2. V lost 3 bases, J lost 4 bases, and 9 bases stayed unmatched. CDR1 and CDR2 from the germline V gene are MGHRA and YSYEKL. This CDR3 spans 17 amino acids. In DNA, the CDR3 is TGCGCCAGCAGCCAGACCCCAAGGACTAGCGGATACAATGAGCAGTTCTTC. This codes for CASSQTPRTSGYNEQFF.

This clonotype was seen ten or more times. In DNA, the CDR3 is TGTGCCAGCAGTCCCCAGTTTGGCTACACCTTC. Amino acid sequence: CASSPQFGYTF. The J gene is TRBJ1-2, the V gene TRBV28; D is unresolved. This CDR3 region has 11 residues. The V end was cut by 5 bases, the J end by 7 bases, with 8 bases between. Germline values: CDR1 MDHEN, CDR2 SYDVKM.

This clonotype was recorded a few times. The rearrangement uses TRBV28 and TRBJ2-7; D might be TRBD1 (6 bases). CDR3 length equals 13 residues. Germline CDR1 and CDR2: MDHEN and SYDVKM. V lost 7 bases to trimming and J lost 6 bases, with 16 bases between them. The CDR3 coding sequence is TGTGCCAGCACATTGAGGGGGTACGGCGAGCAGTACTTC. This codes for CASTLRGYGEQYF.

The chain is built from TRBV3-1 and TRBJ1-5; no clear D gene. Germline CDR1 and CDR2: LGHDT and YNNKEL (reference sequence). With 3 bases removed from V and 15 bases from J, the gap between germline ends came to 15 bases. The CDR3 is 12 residues long. Here the CDR3 reads CASSHQDESRHF. The CDR3 DNA sequence: TGTGCCAGCAGCCATCAAGACGAGAGTCGGCATTTT.

This clonotype was seen at least ten times. The V gene is TRBV18, the J gene TRBJ1-1; D uncertain. Germline V gene data show CDR1 as KGHSH and CDR2 as LQKENI. Trimming shortened V by 5 bases and J by 4 bases, and 8 bases separated the two germline ends. CDR3 size: 12 residues. In DNA form, the CDR3 reads TGTGCCAGCTCAGGCGCTGGCACTGAAGCTTTCTTT. It yields the protein CASSGAGTEAFF.

For this clonotype: The junction does not match germline at one end; this may be a read error. The V call is TRBV20-1, the J call TRBJ2-1; 7 bases are a match to TRBD2. Germline V gives CDR1 DFQATT, CDR2 SNEGSKA (reference sequence). The CDR3 contains 19 residues. The CDR3 protein is CNARVIAGTNGLSYNEQFF. The CDR3 nucleotides read TGCAATGCTAGAGTCATAGCCGGGACTAACGGGCTCTCCTACAATGAGCAGTTCTTC.

The table lists this clonotype with many counts. The rearrangement links TRBV6-1 to TRBJ1-1; perhaps TRBD1 as D (6 bases). The CDR3 has 16 residues. Germline V gene lookup returns CDR1 MNHNS and CDR2 SASEGT. Trimming took 5 bases from V and 1 from J, leaving 17 bases between them. Here the CDR3 reads CASSPNPGQRNTEAFF. The CDR3 bases are TGTGCCAGCAGTCCTAACCCGGGACAAAGGAACACTGAAGCTTTCTTT.

The chain carries TRBV15 and TRBJ2-4; 11 bases align to TRBD2. The J segment lost 4 bases and the V segment lost 1 base, leaving 3 bases of the junction unmatched. In germline, CDR1 is LNHNV, CDR2 YYDKDF (reference sequence). The CDR3 has 16 amino acids. DNA for the CDR3: TGTGCCACCAGCAGAGTAGCGGGAGGGACAAAAAACATTCAGTACTTC. Protein sequence: CATSRVAGGTKNIQYF.

The chain is built from TRBV20-1 and TRBJ2-7; TRBD1 is a possible D gene (5 bases). The CDR3 sequence is 13 residues long. Germline assignment: CDR1 DFQATT and CDR2 SNEGSKA (reference sequence). Trimming cost V 7 bases and J 0 bases, with 13 bases left between them. CDR3 sequence (DNA): TGCAGTGTAGGGGCTTTTAGCTCCTACGAGCAGTACTTC. Its protein is CSVGAFSSYEQYF.

As to this clonotype: A much more abundant neighbour one base away suggests this may be a read error. The CDR3 sequence: CASGYLPHSRQSIPTEAFF. CDR3 nucleotide sequence: TGTGCCAGCGGTTACCTGCCCCACTCACGACAGTCCATTCCCACTGAAGCTTTCTTT. The genes are TRBV6-5 and TRBJ1-1, with D possibly TRBD1 on 5 matching bases. There are 19 residues in the CDR3. Germline lookup yields CDR1 MNHEY and CDR2 SVGAGI.

This clonotype was observed many times. V and J are TRBV28 and TRBJ1-2; D call uncertain. V lost 10 bases and J 0 bases, leaving 12 bases between the germline ends. CDR1 and CDR2 from the germline V gene are MDHEN and SYDVKM. The CDR3 loop spans 13 amino acids. The CDR3 region has the DNA TGTGCCACCCAGTTGATATCTAACTATGGCTACACCTTC. Its protein product is CATQLISNYGYTF.

The chain joins TRBV14 to TRBJ2-3; D possibly corresponds to TRBD2 (6 bases). The CDR3 has 18 residues. Germline CDR1 SGHDN, CDR2 FVKESK. Trimming stripped 1 base from V and 6 bases from J, with 23 bases between. The CDR3 loop is CASSQGVSVLPGDDTQYF. CDR3 nucleotides: TGTGCCAGCAGCCAAGGTGTGAGTGTTTTGCCGGGAGATGATACGCAGTATTTT.

The chain combines TRBV30 with TRBJ2-7, with 9 bases matching TRBD1. After removal of 1 base from V and 3 bases from J, the junction contained 7 bases not matched to a gene. The V gene's germline CDR1 is GTSNPN and CDR2 SVGIG (reference sequence). The CDR3 is 15 amino acids. CDR3 DNA: TGTGCCTGGAGTGGAGAGACAGGGGGTGACTACGAGCAGTACTTC. Amino acids: CAWSGETGGDYEQYF.

This clonotype was seen more than once but under ten times. CDR3 sequence (DNA): TGCGCCAGCAGCCCATCTAGCGGGCGGGAGAGTTTAGCCAAAAACATTCAGTACTTC. Its translation: CASSPSSGRESLAKNIQYF. The genes are TRBV5-1 and TRBJ2-4; TRBD2 matches 8 bases. This CDR3 region has 19 residues. Unmatched junction bases numbered 15, after V lost 4 bases and J lost 0 bases. Per the germline V gene, CDR1 is SGHRS and CDR2 is YFSETQ.

Points on this clonotype: A much larger clone lies one base from this, so it may be a read error. V usage is TRBV10-3 and J usage is TRBJ1-5, with D tentatively TRBD1 (5 bases). The CDR3 runs 13 residues. Trimming removed 6 bases from V and 9 bases from J, with 15 bases in between. Germline CDR1 reads ENHRY; CDR2 reads SYGVKD. The CDR3 DNA follows: TGTGCCATCAGGCCGGGAGGGGATCGGCCCCAGCATTTT. As protein: CAIRPGGDRPQHF.

This chain uses TRBV3-1 with TRBJ2-3, with unresolved D. The J call may be incorrect, as the DNA end agrees better with TRBJ2-5. The V gene's germline CDR1 is LGHDT and CDR2 YNNKEL (reference sequence). This CDR3 contains 15 residues. CDR3: CASSQVGGEIGNQYF. CDR3 sequence (DNA): TGTGCCAGCAGCCAAGTCGGTGGGGAAATAGGTAACCAGTACTTC.

This clonotype was observed at least ten times. The chain joins TRBV12-3 or TRBV12-4 to TRBJ2-5, with TRBD2 matching over 12 bases. Trimming took 6 bases from V and 4 from J; bases not matched to a gene: 3. This CDR3 spans 14 amino acids. DNA of the CDR3: TGTGCCAGCAGCCAACTAGCGGGGGGAGAGACCCAGTACTTC. This gives the protein CASSQLAGGETQYF.